This TCR beta chain is from a study of T cells expressing NK-cell markers. Study context: The authors sequenced eight donors, of whom seven were HCMV-seropositive and one was seronegative.

The CDR3 covers 18 residues. Germline CDR1 and CDR2: DFQATT and SNEGSKA (reference sequence). No DNA is given; TCRdb re-called the 5' RACE reads and lists each CDR3 protein once. This sample contains about 550,000 distinct CDR3 sequences. The sequence derives from a young man in good health. This chain uses TRBV20-1 with TRBJ2-3; no DNA is available, so the TRBD2 call from TCRdb remains unchecked. The sample was blood T cells: a sorted CD56 or NKG2C T cell subset, CD4+ or CD8+ T cells, or bulk PBMC T cells (not recorded which). CDR3 sequence reads: CSARDQRLAGGPLDTQYF.